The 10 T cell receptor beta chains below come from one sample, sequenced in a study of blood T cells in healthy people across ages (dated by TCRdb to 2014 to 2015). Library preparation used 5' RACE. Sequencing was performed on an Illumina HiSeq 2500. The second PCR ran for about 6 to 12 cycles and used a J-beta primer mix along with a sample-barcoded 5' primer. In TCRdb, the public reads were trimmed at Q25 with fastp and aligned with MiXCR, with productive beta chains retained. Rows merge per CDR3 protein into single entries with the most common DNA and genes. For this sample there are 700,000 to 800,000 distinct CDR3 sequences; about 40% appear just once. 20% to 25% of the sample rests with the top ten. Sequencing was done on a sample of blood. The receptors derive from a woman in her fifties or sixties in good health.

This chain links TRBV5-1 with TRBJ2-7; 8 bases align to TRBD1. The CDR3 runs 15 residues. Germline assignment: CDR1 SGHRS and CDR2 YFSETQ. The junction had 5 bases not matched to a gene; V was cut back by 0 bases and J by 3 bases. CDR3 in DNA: TGCGCCAGCAGCTTGGGGACAGGGACTCGCTACGAGCAGTACTTC. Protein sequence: CASSLGTGTRYEQYF.

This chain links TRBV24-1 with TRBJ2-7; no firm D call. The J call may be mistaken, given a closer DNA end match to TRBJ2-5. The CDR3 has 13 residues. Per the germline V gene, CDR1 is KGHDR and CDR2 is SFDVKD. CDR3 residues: CATGRYSQETQYF. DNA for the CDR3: TGTGCCACCGGTCGTTACTCACAGGAGACCCAGTACTTC.

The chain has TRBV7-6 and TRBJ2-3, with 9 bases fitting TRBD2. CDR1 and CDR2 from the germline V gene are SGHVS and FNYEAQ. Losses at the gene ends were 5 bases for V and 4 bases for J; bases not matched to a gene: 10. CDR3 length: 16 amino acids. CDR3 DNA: TGTGCCAGCAGCCTCTTAGCGGGAGTGGGTGCAGATACGCAGTATTTT. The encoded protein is CASSLLAGVGADTQYF.

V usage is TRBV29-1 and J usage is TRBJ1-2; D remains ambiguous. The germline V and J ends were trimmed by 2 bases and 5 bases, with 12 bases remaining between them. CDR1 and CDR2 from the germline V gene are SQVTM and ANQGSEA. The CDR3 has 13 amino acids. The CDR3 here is CSVELVTGYGYTF. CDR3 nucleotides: TGCAGCGTTGAACTGGTGACGGGATATGGCTACACCTTC.

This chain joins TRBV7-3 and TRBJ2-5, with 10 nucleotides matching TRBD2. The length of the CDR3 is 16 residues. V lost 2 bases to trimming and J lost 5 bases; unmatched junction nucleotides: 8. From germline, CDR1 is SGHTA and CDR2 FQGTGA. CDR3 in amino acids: CASSLSGAGGPETQYF. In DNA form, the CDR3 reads TGTGCCAGCAGCTTATCAGGAGCGGGGGGGCCGGAGACCCAGTACTTC.

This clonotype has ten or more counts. CDR3: CAISGQGNSYNSPLHF. The CDR3 bases are TGTGCCATCAGTGGACAGGGGAACTCCTATAATTCACCCCTCCACTTT. V gene TRBV10-3 combines with J gene TRBJ1-6; TRBD1 matches 8 bases. The CDR3 loop spans 16 amino acids. After removal of 4 bases from V and 0 bases from J, the junction contained 2 bases not matched to a gene. The germline V gene encodes CDR1 ENHRY and CDR2 SYGVKD.

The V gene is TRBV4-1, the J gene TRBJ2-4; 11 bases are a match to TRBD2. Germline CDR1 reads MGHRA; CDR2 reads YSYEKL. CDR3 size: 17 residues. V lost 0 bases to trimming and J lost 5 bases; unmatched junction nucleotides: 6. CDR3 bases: TGCGCCAGCAGCCAAGAGGAAACTAGCGGGAGACAAAACATTCAGTACTTC. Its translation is CASSQEETSGRQNIQYF.

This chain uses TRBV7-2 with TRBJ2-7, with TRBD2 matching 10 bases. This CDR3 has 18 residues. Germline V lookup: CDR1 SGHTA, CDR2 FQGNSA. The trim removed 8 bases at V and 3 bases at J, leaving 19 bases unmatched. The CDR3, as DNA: TGTGCCAGCGCCTTCCAGGCTAGCGGGAGAGTCGACTTCTACGAGCAGTACTTC. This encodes CASAFQASGRVDFYEQYF.

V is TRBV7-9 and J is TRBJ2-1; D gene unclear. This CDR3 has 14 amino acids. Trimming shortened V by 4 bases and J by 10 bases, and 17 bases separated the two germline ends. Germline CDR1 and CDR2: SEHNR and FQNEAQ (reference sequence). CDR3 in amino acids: CASSSSDPPGEQFF. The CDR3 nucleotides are TGTGCCAGCAGCTCCTCCGACCCTCCGGGCGAGCAGTTCTTC. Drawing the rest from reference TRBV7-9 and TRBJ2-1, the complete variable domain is DTGVSQNPRHKITKRGQNVTFRCDPISEHNRLYWYRQTLGQGPEFLTYFQNEAQLEKSRLLSDRFSAERPKGSFSTLEIQRTEQGDSAMYLCASSSSDPPGEQFFGPGTRLTVL.

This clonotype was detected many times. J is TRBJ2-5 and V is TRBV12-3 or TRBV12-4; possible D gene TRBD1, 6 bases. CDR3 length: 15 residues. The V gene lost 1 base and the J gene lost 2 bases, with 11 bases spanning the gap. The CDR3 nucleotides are TGTGCCAGCAGTTTAGGACCGGACAGTCAAGAGACCCAGTACTTC. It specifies CASSLGPDSQETQYF.